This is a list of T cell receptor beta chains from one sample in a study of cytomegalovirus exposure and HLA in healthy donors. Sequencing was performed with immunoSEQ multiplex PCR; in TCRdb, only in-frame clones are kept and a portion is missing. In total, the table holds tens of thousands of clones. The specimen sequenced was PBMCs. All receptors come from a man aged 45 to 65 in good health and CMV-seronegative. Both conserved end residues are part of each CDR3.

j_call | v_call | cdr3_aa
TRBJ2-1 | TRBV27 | CASRPRVDSYNEQFF
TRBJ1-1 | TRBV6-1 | CASSEAQNTEAFF
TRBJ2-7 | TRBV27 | CASSYRPTGYEQYF
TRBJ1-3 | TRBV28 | CASSPPRSSGNTIYF
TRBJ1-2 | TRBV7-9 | CVSSLGQGHYGYTF
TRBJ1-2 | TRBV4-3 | CASSQSTGGNYGYTF
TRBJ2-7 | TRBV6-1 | CASTLTRPKEQYF
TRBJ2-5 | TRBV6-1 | CASSEYWNSGQETQYF
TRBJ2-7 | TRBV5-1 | CASSLSPGTPTEEQYF
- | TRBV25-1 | CASSDYEQYF
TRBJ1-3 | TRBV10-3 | CAISRQGNGNTIYF
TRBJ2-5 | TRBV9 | CASSFVPTGAQETQYF
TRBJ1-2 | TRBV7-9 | CASRSEGVWYGYTF
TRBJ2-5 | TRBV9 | CASSSEEVAGGLKTQYF
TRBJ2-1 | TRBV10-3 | CAISELAGGHEQFF
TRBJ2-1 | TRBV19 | CASSIAGGPSNEQFF
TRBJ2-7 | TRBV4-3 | CASSQGQRGDSQYF